This T cell receptor beta chain was observed in a study of identical twins. Through template switching, a universal primer site was introduced, and the cDNA contained unique molecular identifiers. One entry per CDR3 protein results from TCRdb running MiXCR on the 5' RACE reads. Among about 220,000 distinct CDR3 sequences listed, around 9.6% were seen once. The ends were cut back, 4 bases at V and 1 base at J, with 11 bases in the middle. CDR3 size: 15 residues. CDR1 is LNHDA, CDR2 SQIVND, per germline (reference sequence). This sequence joins TRBV19 and TRBJ2-1; D not resolved. The sequenced sample was memory (CD45RO+) T cells sorted from blood. This receptor was taken from a woman younger than 30 in good health. DNA for the CDR3: TGTGCCAGTAGTAATCCTCTACTTTCCTACAATGAGCAGTTCTTC. It is translated as CASSNPLLSYNEQFF.